This T cell receptor (beta chain) was captured by sequencing in a study of OX40 agonist ivuxolimab in advanced cancers. Study overall: Earlier treatment with anti-PD-1, anti-PD-L1 or anti-CTLA-4 was permitted, and 30% to 40% had received some.

Germline lookup yields CDR1 LNHDA and CDR2 SQIVND (reference sequence). This CDR3 spans 14 amino acids. Trimming pared 5 bases from V and 6 bases from J, leaving 17 bases between. Findings of the study overall: Dose levels from 0.1 to 3.0 mg/kg saw CD4+ and CD8+ blood T cells expand clonally by week 6.

Repertoires were generated with immunoSEQ multiplex PCR, while TCRdb's copy carries only in-frame clones and drops some. This table holds tens of thousands of clones, over 80% found once. Concerning this clone itself: Its matching antigen is unknown.

The material sequenced was CD4+ or CD8+ T cells sorted from blood, taken in a trial of the OX40 agonist ivuxolimab. This receptor was taken from an adult with an advanced solid tumor such as melanoma, head and neck, liver or kidney cancer. The rearrangement uses TRBV19 and TRBJ2-7; D could derive from TRBD1 or TRBD2 (6 bases each). CDR3 in DNA: TGTGCCAGTAGTGAGCAGCTTAAGGGGGGCGAGCAGTACTTC. Translating gives CASSEQLKGGEQYF.